These T cell receptor beta chains were read from a single sample in a study of blood T cell repertoires in COVID-19. The table came from immunoSEQ multiplex PCR; TCRdb's copy has only in-frame clones and leaves some out. The table shows 150,000 to 200,000 clones, with roughly nine tenths occurring only once. The sample comprised peripheral blood. All receptors derive from a young man who had recovered from COVID-19. The CDR3 runs from the conserved cysteine through the conserved F or W. Each record gives: V gene, clone size, J gene, D gene, CDR3 DNA, CDR3 protein. The D gene is left open where the match is weak. The size entry is marked missing in some rows and otherwise reads once, few, many or a size class.

>TRBV18|NA|TRBJ1-1|TRBD1
TGTGCCAGCTCACTTTCCGGGACAGGGCTGAACACTGAAGCTTTCTTT
CASSLSGTGLNTEAFF
>TRBV27|few|TRBJ1-6|NA
TGTGCCAGCAGTTTATCGTCGACAGTTGCACCCCTCCACTTT
CASSLSSTVAPLHF
>TRBV7-8|NA|TRBJ2-3|TRBD2
TGTGCCAGCAGCTTAGCGGGAGGGCGCACAGATACGCAGTATTTT
CASSLAGGRTDTQYF
>TRBV25-1|once|TRBJ2-5|TRBD1
TGTGCCAGCAGTGATTACAGGGGGCAAGAGACCCAGTACTTC
CASSDYRGQETQYF
>TRBV25-1|NA|TRBJ1-1|NA
TGTGCCAGCAGTCCTTTTTTGAACACTGAAGCTTTCTTT
CASSPFLNTEAFF
>TRBV28|few|TRBJ2-7|NA
TGTGCCAGCAGGGAACAGTCCTCCTACGAGCAGTACTTC
CASREQSSYEQYF
>TRBV6-5|NA|TRBJ1-1|NA
TGTGCCAGCAGGAGACAGGCGCAGAACACTGAAGCTTTCTTT
CASRRQAQNTEAFF
>TRBV4-2|NA|TRBJ2-2|TRBD2
TGTGCCAGCAGCCAAGCTAGCGGGGGCACCGGGGAGCTGTTTTTT
CASSQASGGTGELFF
>TRBV3-1/TRBV3-2|NA|TRBJ2-1|NA
TGTGCCAGCAGCCAATCGCGCGGGATGAGGAATGAGCAGTTCTTC
CASSQSRGMRNEQFF
>TRBV6-5|NA|TRBJ2-5|NA
TGTGCCAGCAGTTCGAGGGGAGGAGAGACCCAGTACTTC
CASSSRGGETQYF
>TRBV5-1|once|TRBJ1-1|TRBD1
TGCGCCAGCAGCGACAGGGGGGCCATGAACACTGAAGCTTTCTTT
CASSDRGAMNTEAFF
>TRBV28|NA|TRBJ2-5|TRBD2
TGTGCCAGCAGTTTAGGCTCCCGGGCTAGCGGGAGCATGCAGACCCAGTACTTC
CASSLGSRASGSMQTQYF
>TRBV5-1|NA|TRBJ2-2|TRBD2
TGCGCCAGCAGCGGATCTAGCGGGAGTAGGACCGGGGAGCTGTTTTTT
CASSGSSGSRTGELFF
>TRBV2|NA|TRBJ2-1|TRBD2
TGTGCCAGCAGTGGGCCCAGGGCGGGAGGGGATGAGCAGTTCTTC
CASSGPRAGGDEQFF
>TRBV28|NA|TRBJ2-1|TRBD2
TGTGCCAGCAGCTCCGGACTAGCGGGAGTTACTGAGCAGTTCTTC
CASSSGLAGVTEQFF
>TRBV10-3|NA|TRBJ1-1|TRBD1
TGTGCCATCATGGGGCAGGGGGGGAACACTGAAGCTTTCTTT
CAIMGQGGNTEAFF
>TRBV9|NA|TRBJ2-5|TRBD2
TGTGCCAGCAGCTATCTAGCGGGAGGAGAGACCCAGTACTTC
CASSYLAGGETQYF
>TRBV29-1|NA|TRBJ2-1|NA
TGCAGCGCCACAGGTATAGGAAATGAGCAGTTCTTC
CSATGIGNEQFF
>TRBV16|NA|TRBJ1-1|NA
TGTGCCAGCAGCCAATTATCCGGGAGTCCTATGAACACTGAAGCTTTCTTT
CASSQLSGSPMNTEAFF
>TRBV9|NA|TRBJ1-2|NA
TGTGCCAGCAGCGTAGTTGCGGAAGGGAGTTATGGCTACACCTTC
CASSVVAEGSYGYTF
>TRBV4-3|NA|TRBJ2-1|TRBD2
TGCGCCAGCAGCCAAGCCTACGCCGAGGGCGGGGGGAATGAGCAGTTCTTC
CASSQAYAEGGGNEQFF
>TRBV3-1/TRBV3-2|NA|TRBJ2-1|TRBD1
TGTGCCAGCCGGTCCGGGACAGACTCTTACAATGAGCAGTTCTTC
CASRSGTDSYNEQFF
>TRBV3-1/TRBV3-2|NA|TRBJ2-3|NA
TGTGCCAGCAGCTCAAGAACGGGGAATACGCAGTATTTT
CASSSRTGNTQYF
>TRBV27|NA|TRBJ2-2|NA
TGTGCCAGCAGTTTAGGACTGTACGGGGAGCTGTTTTTT
CASSLGLYGELFF
>TRBV9|NA|TRBJ1-2|NA
TGTGCCAGCAGCGTAAGGGCGAGGGCGGATGGCTACACCTTC
CASSVRARADGYTF
>TRBV4-3|NA|TRBJ2-5|TRBD2
TGCGCCAGCAGCCAGGTTACTAGCGGACTTAATACCCAGTACTTC
CASSQVTSGLNTQYF
>TRBV14|NA|TRBJ1-5|NA
TGTGCCAGCAGCCAAGCGGGGTCGTCACGCAATCAGCCCCAGCATTTT
CASSQAGSSRNQPQHF
>TRBV5-1|NA|TRBJ2-3|NA
TGCGCCAGCAGCTTGGCCGCGGTGGCGGGGTACACAGATACGCAGTATTTT
CASSLAAVAGYTDTQYF
>TRBV27|NA|TRBJ1-5|TRBD1
TGTGCCAGCGGTCACAGGGGAAATCAGCCCCAGCATTTT
CASGHRGNQPQHF
>TRBV2|NA|TRBJ2-7|NA
TGTGCCAGCAGTGATGTCCCCGACGAGCAGTACTTC
CASSDVPDEQYF
>TRBV24-1|NA|TRBJ2-1|NA
TGTGCCACCTCTCCGCGGGCTGGGGGTAAGGAGGGTGAGCAGTTCTTC
CATSPRAGGKEGEQFF
>TRBV7-9|once|TRBJ1-4|TRBD1
TGTGCCAGCAGCTCAGACAGGGGGCGGGATGGTGAAAAACTGTTTTTT
CASSSDRGRDGEKLFF
>TRBV7-2|NA|TRBJ2-7|TRBD1
TGTGCCAGCAGCTTATCAGGGCGAGGGGGCGTCGACGAGCAGTACTTC
CASSLSGRGGVDEQYF
>TRBV6-1|NA|TRBJ2-7|NA
TGTGCCAGCAGTGAAGAGCAGGCGTCCTCCTACGAGCAGTACTTC
CASSEEQASSYEQYF
>TRBV2|NA|TRBJ2-7|TRBD1
TGTGCCAGCATTCTAAACAGGGGTGACTACGAGCAGTACTTC
CASILNRGDYEQYF
>TRBV4-3|NA|TRBJ1-2|NA
TGCGCCAGCAGCCAAGACGCGGGAGGGGATGGCTACACCTTC
CASSQDAGGDGYTF
>TRBV2|NA|TRBJ2-5|TRBD2
TGTGCCAGCAAGGGCGGGAGGACCCAAGAGACCCAGTACTTC
CASKGGRTQETQYF
>TRBV29-1|NA|TRBJ2-1|NA
TGCAGCGTTGTTCCCTTGAATGAGCAGTTCTTC
CSVVPLNEQFF
>TRBV27|few|TRBJ1-5|NA
TGTGCCAGCAGACCAACAGGGTGGTATCAGCCCCAGCATTTT
CASRPTGWYQPQHF
>TRBV9|NA|TRBJ1-6|TRBD1
TGTGCCACCTCCCCCACAGGGGGAAATTCACCCCTCCACTTT
CATSPTGGNSPLHF
>TRBV7-7|NA|TRBJ2-7|TRBD1
TGTGCTAGCAGCTTAGACAGACAGGGGCTGTCCTACGAGCAGTACTTC
CASSLDRQGLSYEQYF
>TRBV28|once|TRBJ1-1|NA
TGTGCCAGCAGTTTGGACAGTTTGGGCACTGAAGCTTTCTTT
CASSLDSLGTEAFF
>TRBV19|NA|TRBJ2-7|NA
TGTGCCAGTAGTCCCCGCAGGGGAGAGGGGTACGAGCAGTACTTC
CASSPRRGEGYEQYF
>TRBV7-2|NA|TRBJ2-1|NA
TGTGCCAGCAGCGGGGGCCGGAATGAGCAGTTCTTC
CASSGGRNEQFF
>TRBV12-3/TRBV12-4|once|TRBJ1-1|NA
TGTGCCAGCAGTTTGGGCGGGAGCACTGAAGCTTTCTTT
CASSLGGSTEAFF
>TRBV5-4|once|TRBJ1-1|NA
TGTGCCAGCAGCTTCTCGCGGCTGAACACTGAAGCTTTCTTT
CASSFSRLNTEAFF
>TRBV4-1|NA|TRBJ1-1|NA
TGCGCCAGCAGCCGGCTACAGGTTGAGGACACTGAAGCTTTCTTT
CASSRLQVEDTEAFF
>TRBV3-1/TRBV3-2|once|TRBJ1-1|NA
TGTGCCAGCAGTCTCGTGAACACTGAAGCTTTCTTT
CASSLVNTEAFF
>TRBV24-1|NA|TRBJ2-2|TRBD1
TGTGCCACCAGTGAACCACGGACAGGCGGGGAGCTGTTTTTT
CATSEPRTGGELFF
>TRBV19|NA|TRBJ1-1|NA
TGTGCCAGTAGTAATCTCGGGGGAGAAACTGAAGCTTTCTTT
CASSNLGGETEAFF
>TRBV9|NA|TRBJ2-3|NA
TGTGCCAGCAGCCCAAAAAGGGAGAGCTTCGGGAATACGCAGTATTTT
CASSPKRESFGNTQYF
>TRBV5-6|NA|TRBJ1-2|NA
TGTGCCAGCAGCCCCCCAGGAGGCTCGAACTATGGCTACACCTTC
CASSPPGGSNYGYTF
>TRBV4-3|NA|TRBJ2-7|TRBD1
TGCGCCAGCAGCCAAGTTTGGGGCACAGGGGCCTACGAGCAGTACTTC
CASSQVWGTGAYEQYF
>TRBV12-3/TRBV12-4|NA|TRBJ2-7|NA
TGTGCCAGCAGTTACAGGGACTACGAGCAGTACTTC
CASSYRDYEQYF